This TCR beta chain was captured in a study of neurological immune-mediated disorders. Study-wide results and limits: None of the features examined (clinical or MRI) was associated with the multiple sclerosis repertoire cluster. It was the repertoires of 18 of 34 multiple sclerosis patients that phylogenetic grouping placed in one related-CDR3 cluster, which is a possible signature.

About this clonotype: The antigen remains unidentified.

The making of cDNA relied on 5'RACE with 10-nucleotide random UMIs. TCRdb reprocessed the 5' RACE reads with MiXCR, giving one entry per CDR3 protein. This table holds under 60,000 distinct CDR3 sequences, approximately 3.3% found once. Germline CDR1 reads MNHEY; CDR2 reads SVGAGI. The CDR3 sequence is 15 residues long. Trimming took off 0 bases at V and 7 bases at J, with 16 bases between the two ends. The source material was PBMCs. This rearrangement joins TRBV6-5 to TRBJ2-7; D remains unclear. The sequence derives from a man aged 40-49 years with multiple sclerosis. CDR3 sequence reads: CASSYSRWRAGEQYF. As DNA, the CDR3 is TGTGCCAGCAGTTACTCCCGGTGGCGAGCCGGGGAGCAGTACTTC.